Following are 28 T cell receptor beta chains from one sample sequenced in a study of blood T cell repertoires in COVID-19. Produced via immunoSEQ multiplex PCR; TCRdb's table is partial and in-frame only. The sample comprises about 95,000 clones, roughly 79% of which are singletons, and under 5.5% rests with the top ten. The sequencing input was peripheral blood. These receptors came from an elderly man with COVID-19, enrolled during active disease.

This chain links TRBV5-6 with TRBJ1-5, with TRBD1 as a possible D gene (5 bases). The CDR3 consists of 16 residues. Between the trimmed V and J ends, which lost 0 bases and 0 bases, there was a span of 10 bases. Germline CDR1 is SGHDT and CDR2 is YYEEEE. CDR3 DNA: TGTGCCAGCAGCTTGGGGTCGGGGGTTAGCAATCAGCCCCAGCATTTT. Translating it yields CASSLGSGVSNQPQHF.

This chain links TRBV14 with TRBJ1-1; no clear D gene. CDR3 length: 14 residues. Per germline, CDR1 SGHDN and CDR2 FVKESK. V shed 0 bases and J shed 3 bases, with 8 bases lying between them. The CDR3 here is CASSQDEGDTEAFF. Written as DNA, the CDR3 is TGTGCCAGCAGCCAAGACGAGGGAGACACTGAAGCTTTCTTT.

The chain recombines TRBV7-2 with TRBJ2-7, with D maybe TRBD2 (5 bases). Trimming left V 2 bases short and J 2 bases short, with 10 bases between. CDR1 and CDR2 from the germline V gene are SGHTA and FQGNSA. This CDR3 has 14 residues. In nucleotides, the CDR3 is TGTGCCAGCAGCTTATCCGGGGTTCCCTACGAGCAGTACTTC. Encoded protein: CASSLSGVPYEQYF.

The chain recombines TRBV2 with TRBJ1-1; maybe TRBD1 (5 bases). Trimming removed 6 bases from V and 5 bases from J, with 16 bases in between. The CDR3 is 14 residues long. Germline-derived CDR1 and CDR2 are SNHLY and FYNNEI. Here the CDR3 DNA reads TGTGCCAGCAGCCTAGTAGGGAGGGGAACTGAAGCTTTCTTT. Protein: CASSLVGRGTEAFF.

The gene calls are TRBV18 and TRBJ1-1; possible D gene TRBD1, 6 bases. Germline CDR1 KGHSH, CDR2 LQKENI. The V and J ends lost 3 bases and 4 bases respectively, with 15 bases between them. CDR3 length equals 15 residues. In nucleotides, the CDR3 is TGTGCCAGCTCACCTTCCAGGACAGCCCTCACTGAAGCTTTCTTT. Encoded protein: CASSPSRTALTEAFF.

The table lists this clone with a count of one. V and J are TRBV28 and TRBJ2-7; TRBD1 matches at 10 bases. V shed 6 bases, J shed 9 bases, and the junction held 11 bases outside the gene matches. CDR1 and CDR2 from the germline V gene are MDHEN and SYDVKM. The CDR3 covers 14 residues. The CDR3 nucleotides read TGTGCCAGCAGACCCGACAGGGGGCTTGTAGGGCAGTACTTC. Its translation: CASRPDRGLVGQYF.

The DNA for the CDR3 is TGTGCCAGTAGTGCCCAGGGTGTGGTTGAAAAACTGTTTTTT. As protein: CASSAQGVVEKLFF. V usage is TRBV19 and J usage is TRBJ1-4; maybe TRBD1 (5 bases). Germline V gene lookup returns CDR1 LNHDA and CDR2 SQIVND (reference sequence). The CDR3 covers 14 residues. Trimming stripped 5 bases from V and 7 bases from J, with 14 bases between.

The V and J genes are TRBV6-6 and TRBJ2-5, with 9 bases aligning to TRBD2. CDR1 and CDR2 from the germline V gene are MNHNY and SVGAGI (reference sequence). This CDR3 contains 14 residues. V lost 6 bases to trimming and J lost 7 bases; unmatched junction nucleotides: 9. DNA of the CDR3: TGTGCCAGCAGCCCCTCTGCGGGAGGGGTGACCCAGTACTTC. Amino acid sequence: CASSPSAGGVTQYF.

J is TRBJ1-2 and V is TRBV7-9; 8 bases match TRBD1. CDR1 is SEHNR, CDR2 FQNEAQ, per germline (reference sequence). V gave up 2 bases and J gave up 4 bases; unmatched junction bases: 3. The CDR3 covers 14 residues. CDR3 coding DNA: TGTGCCAGCAGCTTACCAGGGGGCGGCTATGGCTACACCTTC. Residues: CASSLPGGGYGYTF.

This clone was seen a single time. The rearrangement links TRBV5-1 to TRBJ2-7; 12 positions match TRBD2. The J segment lost 2 bases and the V segment lost 0 bases, leaving 12 bases of the junction unmatched. This CDR3 has 19 residues. Germline lookup yields CDR1 SGHRS and CDR2 YFSETQ. CDR3 sequence reads: CASSLGLAGGKNRAYEQYF. The CDR3 region has the DNA TGCGCCAGCAGCTTGGGGCTAGCGGGAGGGAAAAATAGGGCCTACGAGCAGTACTTC.

This chain links TRBV7-2 with TRBJ2-6; D unclear. Deletions cut 3 bases from V and 3 bases from J, with 9 bases between. This CDR3 region has 15 residues. Germline V gene lookup returns CDR1 SGHTA and CDR2 FQGNSA. The CDR3 coding sequence is TGTGCCAGCAGCTTCCCGAGTCTTGGGGCCAACGTCCTGACTTTC. The encoded protein is CASSFPSLGANVLTF. The complete variable domain, with remaining parts taken from reference TRBV7-2 and TRBJ2-6, reads GAGVSQSPSNKVTEKGKDVELRCDPISGHTALYWYRQSLGQGLEFLIYFQGNSAPDKSGLPSDRFSAERTGGSVSTLTIQRTQQEDSAVYLCASSFPSLGANVLTFGAGSRLTVL.

J is TRBJ1-1 and V is TRBV4-3; no clear D. Germline V gives CDR1 LGHNA, CDR2 YSLEER. The CDR3 has 13 residues. Trimming pared 4 bases from V and 0 bases from J, leaving 6 bases between. CDR3 in amino acids: CASSLAMNTEAFF. The CDR3 DNA reads as TGCGCCAGCAGCCTGGCCATGAACACTGAAGCTTTCTTT.

The genes are TRBV9 and TRBJ2-1; TRBD1 aligns across 9 bases. The junction had 3 bases not matched to a gene; V was cut back by 6 bases and J by 5 bases. The CDR3 is made up of 13 amino acids. The germline CDR1 and CDR2 sequences are SGDLS and YYNGEE. CDR3 bases: TGTGCCAGCATCCACAGGGGGCACAATGAGCAGTTCTTC. It codes for CASIHRGHNEQFF.

V gene TRBV19 combines with J gene TRBJ1-2; 8 nucleotides match TRBD1. This CDR3 has 14 residues. Trimming at V came to 5 bases and at J to 5 bases, leaving 7 bases not matched to a gene. Germline-derived CDR1 and CDR2 are LNHDA and SQIVND (reference sequence). The CDR3, as DNA: TGTGCCAGTAGTCAAGGGACAGGTCCATATGGCTACACCTTC. Protein sequence: CASSQGTGPYGYTF. Drawing the rest from reference TRBV19 and TRBJ1-2, the complete variable domain is DGGITQSPKYLFRKEGQNVTLSCEQNLNHDAMYWYRQDPGQGLRLIYYSQIVNDFQKGDIAEGYSVSREKKESFPLTVTSAQKNPTAFYLCASSQGTGPYGYTFGSGTRLTVV.

The V gene is TRBV30, the J gene TRBJ1-2; D may be TRBD1 (6 bases). CDR1 GTSNPN and CDR2 SVGIG come from the germline V gene (reference sequence). This CDR3 spans 13 amino acids. The V end lost 0 bases, the J end lost 8 bases, and 13 bases lay between the germline ends. The CDR3 coding sequence is TGTGCCTGGAGTGTACGAGGGCAGGGGGGCTACACCTTC. Its protein product is CAWSVRGQGGYTF. The variable domain in full, completed from reference TRBV30 and TRBJ1-2, reads SQTIHQWPATLVQPVGSPLSLECTVEGTSNPNLYWYRQAAGRGLQLLFYSVGIGQISSEVPQNLSASRPQDRQFILSSKKLLLSDSGFYLCAWSVRGQGGYTFGSGTRLTVV.

The chain couples TRBV18 to TRBJ1-4, with 8 nucleotides matching TRBD1. The CDR3 runs to 13 residues. Germline lookup yields CDR1 KGHSH and CDR2 LQKENI. V shed 3 bases, J shed 8 bases, and the junction held 2 bases outside the gene matches. CDR3 DNA sequence: TGTGCCAGCTCACCGCGGGACAGGGAAAAACTGTTTTTT. Translating it yields CASSPRDREKLFF.

This clone was detected only once. The chain links TRBV6-2 or TRBV6-3 to TRBJ2-6; D is unclear. Germline V gene lookup returns CDR1 MNHEY and CDR2 SVGEGT. CDR3 length: 14 residues. V shed 5 bases and J shed 1 base, with 6 bases lying between them. The CDR3 DNA reads as TGTGCCAGCAGTGCGGCTTCTGGGGCCAACGTCCTGACTTTC. The encoded protein is CASSAASGANVLTF.

The V call is TRBV4-3, the J call TRBJ2-3, with D possibly TRBD2 on 6 matching bases. CDR1 is LGHNA and CDR2 is YSLEER in the germline V gene. The CDR3 runs to 19 residues. The V end was cut by 0 bases, the J end by 0 bases, with 19 bases between. CDR3 in amino acids: CASSQDWRAPAPSTDTQYF. The CDR3 nucleotides read TGCGCCAGCAGCCAAGATTGGAGGGCCCCAGCGCCGAGCACAGATACGCAGTATTTT.

In this sample, this clone turned up a few times. The chain joins TRBV4-2 to TRBJ2-7, with a possible D match to TRBD2 (5 bases). Germline CDR1 is LGHNA and CDR2 is YNFKEQ. There are 15 residues in the CDR3. V lost 1 base and J lost 3, with 13 bases in between. The CDR3: CASSQAGRDHYEQYF. CDR3 nucleotides: TGTGCCAGCAGCCAAGCGGGAAGAGATCACTACGAGCAGTACTTC.

The V gene is TRBV12-3 or TRBV12-4, the J gene TRBJ2-7, with 8 bases that match TRBD2. V trimming: 5 bases; J trimming: 3 bases; junction bases outside the gene matches: 3. CDR3 length: 13 residues. CDR3 sequence: CASSGTSYYEQYF. In DNA form, the CDR3 reads TGTGCCAGCAGTGGGACTAGTTACTACGAGCAGTACTTC.

In its sample, this clone was seen once. The rearrangement joins TRBV7-9 to TRBJ1-5, with unresolved D. The length of the CDR3 is 15 residues. V shed 0 bases and J shed 2 bases, with 8 bases lying between them. From germline, CDR1 is SEHNR and CDR2 FQNEAQ (reference sequence). In nucleotides, the CDR3 is TGTGCCAGCAGCTTAGCAGGTGGAGGCAATCAGCCCCAGCATTTT. Translated: CASSLAGGGNQPQHF. Full variable domain (missing parts from reference TRBV7-9 and TRBJ1-5): DTGVSQNPRHKITKRGQNVTFRCDPISEHNRLYWYRQTLGQGPEFLTYFQNEAQLEKSRLLSDRFSAERPKGSFSTLEIQRTEQGDSAMYLCASSLAGGGNQPQHFGDGTRLSIL.

This rearrangement joins TRBV11-3 to TRBJ2-2; 7 bases are a match to TRBD2. The J segment lost 6 bases and the V segment lost 5 bases, leaving 0 bases of the junction unmatched. Germline V gives CDR1 SGHNT, CDR2 YENEEA. There are 12 residues in the CDR3. The CDR3 region has the DNA TGTGCCAGCAGCCGGGGGGCCGGGGAGCTGTTTTTT. It translates to CASSRGAGELFF. Complete variable domain (other parts from reference TRBV11-3 and TRBJ2-2): EAGVVQSPRYKIIEKKQPVAFWCNPISGHNTLYWYLQNLGQGPELLIRYENEEAVDDSQLPKDRFSAERLKGVDSTLKIQPAELGDSAVYLCASSRGAGELFFGEGSRLTVL.

The chain has TRBV24-1 and TRBJ2-2, with D maybe TRBD2 (6 bases). The CDR3 totals 14 residues. V was clipped by 5 bases and J by 4 bases, with 10 bases between them. Germline V CDR1 and CDR2: KGHDR, SFDVKD. CDR3 sequence (DNA): TGTGCCACCAGTGTTGCGGGACTCACCGGGGAGCTGTTTTTT. Protein product: CATSVAGLTGELFF.

CDR3 DNA: TGTGCCAGCAGTCCGATCGCCGGGGGGGATACGCAGTATTTT. It is translated as CASSPIAGGDTQYF. The J gene is TRBJ2-3, the V gene TRBV7-3; 7 bases align to TRBD2. The germline V gene encodes CDR1 SGHTA and CDR2 FQGTGA. This CDR3 has 14 amino acids. V shed 6 bases and J 6 bases; nucleotides not matched to a gene: 9.

The rearrangement joins TRBV18 to TRBJ2-1; 9 nucleotides align to TRBD1. The germline V gene encodes CDR1 KGHSH and CDR2 LQKENI. This CDR3 comprises 15 residues. V lost 4 bases to trimming and J lost 6 bases; unmatched junction nucleotides: 7. This CDR3 is CASSLGQGIGNEQFF. CDR3 bases: TGTGCCAGCTCACTCGGACAGGGGATCGGCAATGAGCAGTTCTTC.

This chain connects TRBV27 to TRBJ2-7; TRBD1 aligns across 7 bases. CDR1 is MNHEY and CDR2 is SMNVEV in the germline V gene (reference sequence). This CDR3 has 12 residues. Trimming cost V 6 bases and J 5 bases; bases outside gene matches: 4. The CDR3 DNA follows: TGTGCCAGCAGGGACAGGCGAAACGAGCAGTACTTC. Translation: CASRDRRNEQYF.

The chain has TRBV19 and TRBJ1-1; TRBD1 aligns across 7 bases. Germline CDR1 and CDR2: LNHDA and SQIVND (reference sequence). The CDR3 sequence is 12 residues long. The junction had 8 bases not matched to a gene; V was cut back by 5 bases and J by 11 bases. For the CDR3, the DNA is TGTGCCAGTAGTCCGACGACAGGGAGTGCTTTCTTT. Translating gives CASSPTTGSAFF. Full variable domain (outside the CDR3, taken from reference TRBV19 and TRBJ1-1): DGGITQSPKYLFRKEGQNVTLSCEQNLNHDAMYWYRQDPGQGLRLIYYSQIVNDFQKGDIAEGYSVSREKKESFPLTVTSAQKNPTAFYLCASSPTTGSAFFGQGTRLTVV.

The chain carries TRBV11-2 and TRBJ1-1, with D possibly TRBD1 on 6 matching bases. CDR3 length: 16 amino acids. Germline V gene data show CDR1 as SGHAT and CDR2 as FQNNGV. The V end was cut by 0 bases, the J end by 4 bases, with 15 bases between. Written as DNA, the CDR3 is TGTGCCAGCAGCTTAGATTGGTTTCGGGGGGCCACTGAAGCTTTCTTT. Encoded protein: CASSLDWFRGATEAFF.